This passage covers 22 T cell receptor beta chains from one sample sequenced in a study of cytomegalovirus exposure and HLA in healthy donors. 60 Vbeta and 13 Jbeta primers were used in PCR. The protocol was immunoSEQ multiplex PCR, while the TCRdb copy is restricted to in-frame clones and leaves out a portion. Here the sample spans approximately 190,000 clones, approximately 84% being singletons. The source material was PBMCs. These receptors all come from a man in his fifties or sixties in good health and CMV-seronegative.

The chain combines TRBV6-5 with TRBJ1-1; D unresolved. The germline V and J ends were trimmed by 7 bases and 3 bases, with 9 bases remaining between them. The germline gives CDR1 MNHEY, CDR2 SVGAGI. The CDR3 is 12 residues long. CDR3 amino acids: CASKREDTEAFF. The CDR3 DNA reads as TGTGCCAGCAAGAGGGAAGACACTGAAGCTTTCTTT.

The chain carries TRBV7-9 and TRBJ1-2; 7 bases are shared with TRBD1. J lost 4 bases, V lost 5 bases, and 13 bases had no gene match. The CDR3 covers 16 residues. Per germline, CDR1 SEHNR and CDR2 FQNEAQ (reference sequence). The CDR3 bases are TGTGCCAGCAGCGGAGAGCAGGCAGGGGGTGGCTATGGCTACACCTTC. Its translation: CASSGEQAGGGYGYTF.

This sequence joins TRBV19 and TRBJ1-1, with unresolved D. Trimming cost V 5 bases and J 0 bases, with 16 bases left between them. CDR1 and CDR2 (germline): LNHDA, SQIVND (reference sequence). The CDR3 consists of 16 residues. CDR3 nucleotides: TGTGCCAGTAGTCGAGGGTCCGATCAAATGAACACTGAAGCTTTCTTT. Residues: CASSRGSDQMNTEAFF.

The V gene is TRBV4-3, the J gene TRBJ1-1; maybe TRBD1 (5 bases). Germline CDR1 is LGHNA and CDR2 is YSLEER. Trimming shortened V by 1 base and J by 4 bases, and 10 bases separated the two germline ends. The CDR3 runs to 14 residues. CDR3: CASSQGQGFTEAFF. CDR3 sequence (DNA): TGCGCCAGCAGCCAAGGGCAGGGCTTCACTGAAGCTTTCTTT.

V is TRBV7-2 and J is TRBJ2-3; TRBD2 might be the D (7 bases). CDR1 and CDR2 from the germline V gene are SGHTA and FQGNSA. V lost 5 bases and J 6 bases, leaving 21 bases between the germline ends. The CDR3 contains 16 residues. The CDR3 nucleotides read TGTGCCAGCAGCCCCGCTGGTGGGGGGGCCGTTGATACGCAGTATTTT. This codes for CASSPAGGGAVDTQYF.

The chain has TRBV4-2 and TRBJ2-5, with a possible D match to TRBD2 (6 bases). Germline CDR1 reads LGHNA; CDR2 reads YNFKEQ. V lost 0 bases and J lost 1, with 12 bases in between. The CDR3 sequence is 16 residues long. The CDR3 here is CASSQEGGTSQETQYF. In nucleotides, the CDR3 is TGTGCCAGCAGCCAAGAGGGGGGAACAAGCCAAGAGACCCAGTACTTC.

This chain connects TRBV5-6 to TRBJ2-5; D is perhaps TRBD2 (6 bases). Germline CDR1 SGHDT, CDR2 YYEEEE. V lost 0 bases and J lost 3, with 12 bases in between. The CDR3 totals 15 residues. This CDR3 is CASSLEEGTKETQYF. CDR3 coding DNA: TGTGCCAGCAGCTTGGAGGAGGGGACCAAAGAGACCCAGTACTTC.

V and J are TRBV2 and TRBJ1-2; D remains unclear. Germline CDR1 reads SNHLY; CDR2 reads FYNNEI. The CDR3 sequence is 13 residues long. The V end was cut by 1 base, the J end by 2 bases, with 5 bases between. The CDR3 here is CASSEERNYGYTF. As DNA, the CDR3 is TGTGCCAGCAGTGAAGAGAGAAACTATGGCTACACCTTC.

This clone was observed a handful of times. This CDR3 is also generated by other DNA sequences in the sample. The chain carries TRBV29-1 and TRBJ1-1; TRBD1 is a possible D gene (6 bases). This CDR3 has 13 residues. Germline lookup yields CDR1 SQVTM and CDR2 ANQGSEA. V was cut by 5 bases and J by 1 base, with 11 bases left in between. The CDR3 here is CSVLGGQNTEAFF. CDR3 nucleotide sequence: TGCAGCGTTCTCGGGGGGCAGAACACTGAAGCTTTCTTT. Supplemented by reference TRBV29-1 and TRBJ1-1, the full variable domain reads SAVISQKPSRDICQRGTSLTIQCQVDSQVTMMFWYRQQPGQSLTLIATANQGSEATYESGFVIDKFPISRPNLTFSTLTVSNMSPEDSSIYLCSVLGGQNTEAFFGQGTRLTVV.

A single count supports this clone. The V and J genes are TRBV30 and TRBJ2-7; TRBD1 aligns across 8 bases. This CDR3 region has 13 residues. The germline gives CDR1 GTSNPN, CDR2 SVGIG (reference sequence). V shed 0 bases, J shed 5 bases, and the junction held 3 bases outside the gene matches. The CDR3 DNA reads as TGTGCCTGGAGTGTCACAGGGGGGCACGAGCAGTACTTC. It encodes CAWSVTGGHEQYF.

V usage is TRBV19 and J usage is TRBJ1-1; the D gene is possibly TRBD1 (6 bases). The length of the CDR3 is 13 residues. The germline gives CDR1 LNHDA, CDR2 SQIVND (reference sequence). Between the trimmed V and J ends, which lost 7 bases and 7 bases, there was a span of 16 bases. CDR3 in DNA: TGTGCCAGTAACGACAGGCCAGGCGTTGAAGCTTTCTTT. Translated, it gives CASNDRPGVEAFF.

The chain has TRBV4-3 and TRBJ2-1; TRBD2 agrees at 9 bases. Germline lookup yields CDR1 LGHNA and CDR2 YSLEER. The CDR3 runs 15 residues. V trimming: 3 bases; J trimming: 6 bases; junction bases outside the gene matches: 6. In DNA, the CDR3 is TGCGCCAGCAGCCAGCTAGCGGGGTCCCGCAATGAGCAGTTCTTC. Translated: CASSQLAGSRNEQFF.

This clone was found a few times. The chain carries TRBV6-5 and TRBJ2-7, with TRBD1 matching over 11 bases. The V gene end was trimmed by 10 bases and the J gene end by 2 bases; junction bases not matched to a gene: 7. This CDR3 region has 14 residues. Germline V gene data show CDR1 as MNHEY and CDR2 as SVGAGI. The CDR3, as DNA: TGTGCCACCCGATCGGGACAGGGGGCCTACGAGCAGTACTTC. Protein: CATRSGQGAYEQYF.

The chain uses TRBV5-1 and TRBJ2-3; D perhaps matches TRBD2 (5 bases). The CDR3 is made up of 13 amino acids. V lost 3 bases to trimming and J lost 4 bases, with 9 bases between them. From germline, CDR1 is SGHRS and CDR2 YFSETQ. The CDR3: CASSWRVADTQYF. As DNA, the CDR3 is TGCGCCAGCAGCTGGCGGGTTGCAGATACGCAGTATTTT. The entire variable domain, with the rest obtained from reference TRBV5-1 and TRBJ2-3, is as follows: KAGVTQTPRYLIKTRGQQVTLSCSPISGHRSVSWYQQTPGQGLQFLFEYFSETQRNKGNFPGRFSGRQFSNSRSEMNVSTLELGDSALYLCASSWRVADTQYFGPGTRLTVL.

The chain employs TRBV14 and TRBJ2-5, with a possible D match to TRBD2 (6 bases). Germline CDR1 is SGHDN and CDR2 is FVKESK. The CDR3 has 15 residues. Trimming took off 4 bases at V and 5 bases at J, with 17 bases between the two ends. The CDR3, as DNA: TGTGCCAGCAGCCCTCGACGGGGGTTCTCGGAGACCCAGTACTTC. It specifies CASSPRRGFSETQYF.

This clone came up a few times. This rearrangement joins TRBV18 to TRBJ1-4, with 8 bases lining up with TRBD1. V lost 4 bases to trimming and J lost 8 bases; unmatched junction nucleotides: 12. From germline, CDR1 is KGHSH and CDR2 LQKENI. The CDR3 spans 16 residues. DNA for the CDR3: TGTGCCAGCTCACTCGGCAGGGGGCCTCCGGGGGAAAAACTGTTTTTT. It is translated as CASSLGRGPPGEKLFF. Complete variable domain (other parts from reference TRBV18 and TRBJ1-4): NAGVMQNPRHLVRRRGQEARLRCSPMKGHSHVYWYRQLPEEGLKFMVYLQKENIIDESGMPKERFSAEFPKEGPSILRIQQVVRGDSAAYFCASSLGRGPPGEKLFFGSGTQLSVL.

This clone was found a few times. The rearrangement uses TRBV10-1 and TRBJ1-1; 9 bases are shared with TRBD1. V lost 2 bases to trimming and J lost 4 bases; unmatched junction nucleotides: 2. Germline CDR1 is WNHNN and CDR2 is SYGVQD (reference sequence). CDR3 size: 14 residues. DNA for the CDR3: TGCGCCAGCAGTGAGGACAGGGGGACCACTGAAGCTTTCTTT. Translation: CASSEDRGTTEAFF.

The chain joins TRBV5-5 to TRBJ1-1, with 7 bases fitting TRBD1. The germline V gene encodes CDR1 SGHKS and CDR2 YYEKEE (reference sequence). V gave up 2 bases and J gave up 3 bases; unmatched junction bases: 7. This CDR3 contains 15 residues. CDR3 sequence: CASSFRGQGDTEAFF. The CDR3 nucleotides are TGTGCCAGCAGCTTCCGGGGGCAGGGGGACACTGAAGCTTTCTTT.

CDR3 protein: CASSVAAKRETQYF. The CDR3 coding sequence is TGTGCCAGCAGCGTAGCGGCGAAGAGGGAGACCCAGTACTTC. This sequence joins TRBV9 and TRBJ2-5; D gene unclear. Trimming took off 0 bases at V and 5 bases at J, with 11 bases between the two ends. CDR3 length: 14 amino acids. The V gene's germline CDR1 is SGDLS and CDR2 YYNGEE. Drawing the rest from reference TRBV9 and TRBJ2-5, the complete variable domain is DSGVTQTPKHLITATGQRVTLRCSPRSGDLSVYWYQQSLDQGLQFLIQYYNGEERAKGNILERFSAQQFPDLHSELNLSSLELGDSALYFCASSVAAKRETQYFGPGTRLLVL.

The CDR3 loop reads CASSFRGYTEAFF. The CDR3 nucleotides are TGTGCCAGCAGCTTCAGGGGATACACTGAAGCTTTCTTT. The chain uses TRBV11-2 and TRBJ1-1, with a tentative D call TRBD1 (6 bases). V was cut by 3 bases and J by 3 bases, with 8 bases left in between. This CDR3 has 13 residues. The germline CDR1 and CDR2 sequences are SGHAT and FQNNGV. The full variable domain, in which reference TRBV11-2 and TRBJ1-1 provide the parts outside the CDR3, is EAGVAQSPRYKIIEKRQSVAFWCNPISGHATLYWYQQILGQGPKLLIQFQNNGVVDDSQLPKDRFSAERLKGVDSTLKIQPAKLEDSAVYLCASSFRGYTEAFFGQGTRLTVV.

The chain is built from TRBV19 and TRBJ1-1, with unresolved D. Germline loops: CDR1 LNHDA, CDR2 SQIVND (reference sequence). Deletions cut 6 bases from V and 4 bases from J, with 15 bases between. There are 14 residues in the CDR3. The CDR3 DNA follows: TGTGCCAGTAGCCAAGTGGGAGGGCTCACTGAAGCTTTCTTT. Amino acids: CASSQVGGLTEAFF.

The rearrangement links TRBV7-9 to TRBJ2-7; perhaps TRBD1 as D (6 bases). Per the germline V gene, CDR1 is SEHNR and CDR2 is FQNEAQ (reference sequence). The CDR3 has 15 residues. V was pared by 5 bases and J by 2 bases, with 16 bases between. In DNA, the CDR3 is TGTGCCAGCAGCGCTGTCGGGACAAGACCCTACGAGCAGTACTTC. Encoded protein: CASSAVGTRPYEQYF.